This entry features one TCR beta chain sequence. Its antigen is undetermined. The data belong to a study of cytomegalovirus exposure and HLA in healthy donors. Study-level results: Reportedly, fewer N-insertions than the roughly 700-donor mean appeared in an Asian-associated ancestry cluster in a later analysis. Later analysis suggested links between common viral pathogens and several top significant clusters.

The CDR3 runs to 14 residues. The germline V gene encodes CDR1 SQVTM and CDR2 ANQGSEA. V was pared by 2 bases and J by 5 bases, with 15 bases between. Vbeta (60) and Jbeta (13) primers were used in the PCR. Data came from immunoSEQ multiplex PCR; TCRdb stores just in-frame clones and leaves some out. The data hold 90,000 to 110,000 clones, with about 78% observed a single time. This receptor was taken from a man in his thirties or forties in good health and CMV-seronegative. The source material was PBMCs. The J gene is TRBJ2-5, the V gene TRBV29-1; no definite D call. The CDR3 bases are TGCAGCGTTGAAATGCCCCCAAACAAGGAGACCCAGTACTTC. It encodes CSVEMPPNKETQYF.